Following are 29 T cell receptor beta chains from one sample sequenced in a study of blood T cells in healthy people across ages (dated by TCRdb to 2015 to 2017). Receptor libraries were prepared by 5' RACE. Data came from an Illumina HiSeq 2500. A second PCR of roughly 6 to 11 cycles was run with a J-beta primer mix and a sample-barcoded 5' primer. The public reads were reanalyzed by TCRdb: fastp trimming at Q25, MiXCR alignment, in-frame beta chains only. Each CDR3 protein appears once, grouped with its most common genes and DNA. Across this sample there are approximately 800,000 distinct CDR3 sequences, with 35% to 40% seen only once. Of the sample, about an eighth falls within the top ten clones. The sequenced material came from blood. Receptors were obtained from a man between 18 and 35 years old in good health.

CDR3: CASSLDLGTGELFF. The CDR3, as DNA: TGTGCCAGCAGCTTAGATCTCGGCACCGGGGAGCTGTTTTTT. The V gene is TRBV7-8, the J gene TRBJ2-2; D is unclear. The length of the CDR3 is 14 residues. Per germline, CDR1 SGHVS and CDR2 FQNEAQ. V dropped 1 base and J dropped 4 bases, with 7 bases sitting between them.

This chain joins TRBV30 and TRBJ2-7, with D perhaps TRBD2 (5 bases). The CDR3 consists of 13 residues. Between the trimmed V and J ends, which lost 8 bases and 3 bases, there was a span of 17 bases. CDR1 and CDR2 (germline): GTSNPN, SVGIG (reference sequence). CDR3 sequence (DNA): TGTGCCCGCGACTCGGGGTCGGTCTACGAGCAGTACTTC. Translated, it gives CARDSGSVYEQYF.

This clonotype was counted only a few times. The chain carries TRBV6-5 and TRBJ2-7, with TRBD1 identical over 11 bases. Germline CDR1 and CDR2: MNHEY and SVGAGI. The CDR3 has 16 amino acids. Trimming cost V 0 bases and J 7 bases; bases outside gene matches: 8. In DNA, the CDR3 is TGTGCCAGCAGTTACTCTCGGACAGGGGGCTTGGTTGAGCAGTACTTC. It specifies CASSYSRTGGLVEQYF.

The gene calls are TRBV5-1 and TRBJ2-3; TRBD2 agrees at 9 bases. V lost 6 bases to trimming and J lost 8 bases; unmatched junction nucleotides: 13. CDR3 length: 15 residues. Germline-derived CDR1 and CDR2 are SGHRS and YFSETQ. CDR3 sequence reads: CASTFSLAGAVTQYF. The CDR3 bases are TGCGCCAGCACCTTCTCGTTAGCGGGGGCAGTTACGCAGTATTTT.

CDR3 region: CAGTLGTGGRTQPQHF. In nucleotides, the CDR3 is TGTGCCGGCACCCTCGGAACGGGAGGTCGGACTCAGCCCCAGCATTTT. This chain joins TRBV12-3 or TRBV12-4 and TRBJ1-5; D is unresolved. This CDR3 is built from 16 residues. V lost 11 bases to trimming and J lost 6 bases, with 26 bases between them.

This clonotype was observed many times. The V call is TRBV5-1, the J call TRBJ2-1; D ambiguous. In germline, CDR1 is SGHRS, CDR2 YFSETQ. With 0 bases removed from V and 5 bases from J, the gap between germline ends came to 9 bases. The CDR3 length is 14 residues. The CDR3 sequence is CASSLESRNNEQFF. For the CDR3, the DNA is TGCGCCAGCAGCTTGGAATCCAGAAACAATGAGCAGTTCTTC. Filled out from reference TRBV5-1 and TRBJ2-1, the complete variable domain reads KAGVTQTPRYLIKTRGQQVTLSCSPISGHRSVSWYQQTPGQGLQFLFEYFSETQRNKGNFPGRFSGRQFSNSRSEMNVSTLELGDSALYLCASSLESRNNEQFFGPGTRLTVL.

A few counts support this clonotype. The V call is TRBV7-2, the J call TRBJ2-3; D remains unclear. The CDR3 sequence is 13 residues long. Germline V gene sequence: CDR1 SGHTA, CDR2 FQGNSA. V lost 4 bases and J 2 bases, leaving 7 bases between the germline ends. CDR3 DNA sequence: TGTGCCAGCAGCTCCCGGACCACAGATACGCAGTATTTT. Amino acid sequence: CASSSRTTDTQYF.

As concerns this clonotype: The junction departs from the called germline gene at one end, perhaps through a read error. This rearrangement joins TRBV10-3 to TRBJ2-4; tentatively, D is TRBD2 (6 bases). Per germline, CDR1 ENHRY and CDR2 SYGVKD. The CDR3 totals 13 residues. CDR3: CATKEGTKSIQYF. The CDR3 DNA sequence: TGTGCCACCAAGGAGGGTACCAAAAGCATTCAGTACTTC.

The CDR3 reads CASSRGTGETQYF. The CDR3 nucleotides are TGTGCCAGCAGCCGGGGAACGGGAGAGACCCAGTACTTC. The V gene is TRBV9, the J gene TRBJ2-5, with D perhaps TRBD2 (5 bases). The CDR3 sequence is 13 residues long. From germline, CDR1 is SGDLS and CDR2 YYNGEE. The V end was cut by 4 bases, the J end by 4 bases, with 11 bases between.

The chain is built from TRBV29-1 and TRBJ2-5; possibly TRBD1 for D (5 bases). V lost 6 bases, J lost 5 bases, and 13 bases lay in between. The CDR3 has 12 residues. The germline V gene encodes CDR1 SQVTM and CDR2 ANQGSEA. The CDR3 region is CSVLDMRETQYF. The DNA for the CDR3 is TGCAGCGTACTGGACATGAGGGAGACCCAGTACTTC.

This rearrangement joins TRBV10-3 to TRBJ1-5; TRBD1 matches at 9 bases. The CDR3 is made up of 14 amino acids. Germline lookup yields CDR1 ENHRY and CDR2 SYGVKD. Trimming at V came to 10 bases and at J to 5 bases, leaving 9 bases not matched to a gene. In DNA form, the CDR3 reads TGTGCCACCGGGGACAGGGCCCCGGATCAGCCCCAGCATTTT. Translated: CATGDRAPDQPQHF.

The chain links TRBV20-1 to TRBJ2-5; 8 bases match TRBD2. Trimming took 1 base from V and 1 from J; bases not matched to a gene: 8. Germline V gene lookup returns CDR1 DFQATT and CDR2 SNEGSKA (reference sequence). CDR3 length: 16 residues. DNA of the CDR3: TGCAGTGCTAGAGCCCGGCTAGCGGGCCTCCAAGAGACCCAGTACTTC. This sequence encodes CSARARLAGLQETQYF.

This clonotype was detected a few times. V is TRBV25-1 and J is TRBJ2-5; D gene uncertain. V was shortened by 6 bases and J by 4 bases, with 9 bases between the two germline ends. Germline loops: CDR1 MGHDK, CDR2 SYGVNS. The CDR3 sequence is 12 residues long. Here the CDR3 reads CASRSSAETQYF. The DNA for the CDR3 is TGTGCCAGCAGATCCAGCGCAGAGACCCAGTACTTC. Full variable domain (rest looked up from reference TRBV25-1 and TRBJ2-5): EADIYQTPRYLVIGTGKKITLECSQTMGHDKMYWYQQDPGMELHLIHYSYGVNSTEKGDLSSESTVSRIRTEHFPLTLESARPSHTSQYLCASRSSAETQYFGPGTRLLVL.

The chain carries TRBV15 and TRBJ1-2; unclear D gene. V lost 0 bases, J lost 8 bases, and 7 bases lay in between. The CDR3 spans 12 residues. CDR1 LNHNV and CDR2 YYDKDF come from the germline V gene (reference sequence). The CDR3 loop is CATSREGFGYTF. CDR3 coding DNA: TGTGCCACCAGCAGAGAAGGTTTCGGCTACACCTTC.

Ten or more counts support this clonotype. The chain links TRBV6-5 to TRBJ2-3; 10 bases map to TRBD1. The CDR3 length is 15 residues. V trimming: 2 bases; J trimming: 1 base; junction bases outside the gene matches: 0. In germline, CDR1 is MNHEY, CDR2 SVGAGI. The CDR3 nucleotides read TGTGCCAGCAGTTACGGACAGGGGGGCACAGATACGCAGTATTTT. Amino acids: CASSYGQGGTDTQYF.

This CDR3 reads CASSQGGSILNNSPLHF. The CDR3 nucleotides read TGTGCCAGCAGCCAAGGGGGCAGCATCCTCAATAATTCACCCCTCCACTTT. The chain recombines TRBV14 with TRBJ1-6; D perhaps matches TRBD1 (5 bases). Germline loops: CDR1 SGHDN, CDR2 FVKESK. The ends were cut back, 1 base at V and 5 bases at J, with 15 bases in the middle. The CDR3 contains 17 residues. The variable domain in full, completed from reference TRBV14 and TRBJ1-6, reads EAGVTQFPSHSVIEKGQTVTLRCDPISGHDNLYWYRRVMGKEIKFLLHFVKESKQDESGMPNNRFLAERTGGTYSTLKVQPAELEDSGVYFCASSQGGSILNNSPLHFGNGTRLTVT.

The chain combines TRBV20-1 with TRBJ2-3, with 8 nucleotides matching TRBD1. The germline CDR1 and CDR2 sequences are DFQATT and SNEGSKA (reference sequence). V lost 1 base, J lost 5 bases, and 11 bases stayed unmatched. This CDR3 spans 16 amino acids. The CDR3: CSARGADRVSQDTQYF. As DNA, the CDR3 is TGCAGTGCTAGAGGAGCGGACAGGGTTTCACAAGATACGCAGTATTTT.

Concerning this clonotype: Being one base from a much bigger clone, this may be a read error. The chain has TRBV5-5 and TRBJ2-1; TRBD2 matches at 7 bases. The J call is doubtful: the DNA matches TRBJ2-7 better. The CDR3 contains 14 residues. Looked up from germline, CDR1 is SGHKS and CDR2 is YYEKEE (reference sequence). The CDR3 sequence: CASSPNRDYNEQYF. As DNA, the CDR3 is TGTGCCAGCAGCCCAAACCGGGACTACAATGAGCAGTACTTC.

V gene TRBV7-9 combines with J gene TRBJ2-1; 8 nucleotides agree with TRBD2. The CDR3 covers 13 residues. V was pared by 5 bases and J by 6 bases, with 3 bases of the junction left unmatched. Per the germline V gene, CDR1 is SEHNR and CDR2 is FQNEAQ (reference sequence). This CDR3 reads CASSDSGSNEQFF. The CDR3 nucleotides read TGTGCCAGCAGCGACAGCGGGAGCAATGAGCAGTTCTTC.

V is TRBV7-2 and J is TRBJ2-1; D call uncertain. The germline V gene has CDR1 SGHTA and CDR2 FQGNSA. Trimming stripped 3 bases from V and 8 bases from J, with 20 bases between. CDR3 length: 16 residues. CDR3 protein: CASSFRIGLSMDEQFF. DNA of the CDR3: TGTGCCAGCAGCTTTAGAATAGGGTTGAGTATGGATGAGCAGTTCTTC.

The rearrangement uses TRBV6-5 and TRBJ2-3; D uncertain. V was shortened by 0 bases and J by 4 bases, with 5 bases between the two germline ends. This CDR3 spans 13 amino acids. CDR1 and CDR2 (germline): MNHEY, SVGAGI. CDR3 nucleotide sequence: TGTGCCAGCAGTTACTCTAGAGCAGATACGCAGTATTTT. Protein: CASSYSRADTQYF.

This chain connects TRBV6-5 to TRBJ2-5; no clear D. CDR1 is MNHEY and CDR2 is SVGAGI in the germline V gene. V dropped 6 bases and J dropped 1 base, with 9 bases sitting between them. CDR3 length: 13 amino acids. Written as DNA, the CDR3 is TGTGCCAGCAGGCACGATACCCAAGAGACCCAGTACTTC. This gives the protein CASRHDTQETQYF.

Comments on this clonotype: Given a much more abundant clone one base away, this may be a read error. J is TRBJ2-7 and V is TRBV7-2; the D gene could be TRBD1 or TRBD2 (6 bases each). The length of the CDR3 is 16 residues. The V gene lost 1 base and the J gene lost 7 bases, with 20 bases spanning the gap. Germline V gene data show CDR1 as SGHTA and CDR2 as FQGNSA. The CDR3 DNA reads TGTGCCAGCAGCTTAGGAGGGGGGTCCACCTACAATGAGCAGTACTTC. Its translation is CASSLGGGSTYNEQYF. Using reference TRBV7-2 and TRBJ2-7 for the parts outside the CDR3, the full variable domain is GAGVSQSPSNKVTEKGKDVELRCDPISGHTALYWYRQSLGQGLEFLIYFQGNSAPDKSGLPSDRFSAERTGGSVSTLTIQRTQQEDSAVYLCASSLGGGSTYNEQYFGPGTRLTVT.

A word on this clonotype: A clone one base away is much larger, so this may be a read error. V and J are TRBV10-3 and TRBJ2-3; maybe TRBD2 (6 bases). Germline loops: CDR1 ENHRY, CDR2 SYGVKD. This CDR3 spans 15 amino acids. CDR3 sequence reads: CATSEVLASTDTQYF. The CDR3 coding sequence is TGTGCCACCAGTGAGGTACTAGCTAGCACAGATACGCAGTATTTT.

This chain joins TRBV3-1 and TRBJ2-2, with D possibly TRBD2 on 7 matching bases. V was cut by 3 bases and J by 4 bases, with 18 bases left in between. CDR1 and CDR2 from the germline V gene are LGHDT and YNNKEL (reference sequence). This CDR3 spans 17 amino acids. The CDR3 sequence: CASSHRDKGGVTGELFF. The CDR3 DNA is TGTGCCAGCAGCCACCGGGATAAAGGGGGGGTCACCGGGGAGCTGTTTTTT.

V gene TRBV7-2 combines with J gene TRBJ2-6; tentatively, D is TRBD2 (5 bases). Trimming shortened V by 2 bases and J by 0 bases, and 8 bases separated the two germline ends. CDR1 is SGHTA and CDR2 is FQGNSA in the germline V gene. CDR3 length equals 16 residues. The CDR3 bases are TGTGCCAGCAGCTTAAATGGAGGCTCTGGGGCCAACGTCCTGACTTTC. Amino acids: CASSLNGGSGANVLTF.

This chain connects TRBV20-1 to TRBJ2-7; 7 bases line up with TRBD1. V was pared by 5 bases and J by 4 bases, with 11 bases of the junction left unmatched. This CDR3 has 14 amino acids. The germline V gene encodes CDR1 DFQATT and CDR2 SNEGSKA (reference sequence). The CDR3 spells CSAPSVAGGYEQYF. DNA for the CDR3: TGCAGTGCTCCGTCAGTGGCAGGGGGATACGAGCAGTACTTC.

This clonotype was counted only a few times. The rearrangement uses TRBV4-3 and TRBJ2-3; D might be TRBD1 (6 bases). V lost 4 bases and J 5 bases, leaving 25 bases between the germline ends. The CDR3 length is 18 residues. CDR1 is LGHNA and CDR2 is YSLEER in the germline V gene. The chain's CDR3 is CASSRNVKTGLLGDTQYF. The CDR3 DNA is TGCGCCAGCAGCCGCAATGTCAAGACAGGACTCCTAGGAGATACGCAGTATTTT.

This clonotype was seen repeatedly, ten times or more. The chain has TRBV29-1 and TRBJ2-5; D is possibly TRBD2 (6 bases). Germline V gene lookup returns CDR1 SQVTM and CDR2 ANQGSEA. The CDR3 length is 15 residues. Trimming removed 6 bases at V and 2 bases at J, with 19 bases between. The CDR3 protein is CSVLGSPRQQETQYF. The CDR3 nucleotides read TGCAGCGTCCTCGGGAGTCCCCGTCAACAAGAGACCCAGTACTTC.